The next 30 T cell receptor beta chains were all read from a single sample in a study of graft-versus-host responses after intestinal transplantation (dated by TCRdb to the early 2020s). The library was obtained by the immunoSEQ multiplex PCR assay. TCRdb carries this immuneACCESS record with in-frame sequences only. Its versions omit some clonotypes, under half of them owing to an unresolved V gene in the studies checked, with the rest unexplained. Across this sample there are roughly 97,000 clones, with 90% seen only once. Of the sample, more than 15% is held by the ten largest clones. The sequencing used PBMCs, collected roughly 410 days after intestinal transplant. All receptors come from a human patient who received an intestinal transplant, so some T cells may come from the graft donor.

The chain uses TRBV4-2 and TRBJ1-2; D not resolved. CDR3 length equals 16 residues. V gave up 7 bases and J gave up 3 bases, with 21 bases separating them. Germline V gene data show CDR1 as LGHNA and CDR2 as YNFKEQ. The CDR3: CASTLKGGRGDYGYTF. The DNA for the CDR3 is TGTGCCAGCACCTTAAAAGGAGGGAGAGGAGACTATGGCTACACCTTC.

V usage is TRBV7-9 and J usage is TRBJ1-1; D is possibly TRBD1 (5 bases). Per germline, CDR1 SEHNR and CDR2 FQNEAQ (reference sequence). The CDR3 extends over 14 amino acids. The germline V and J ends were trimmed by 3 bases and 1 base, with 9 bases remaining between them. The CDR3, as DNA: TGTGCCAGCAGCTTGCTGACAGCGAACACTGAAGCTTTCTTT. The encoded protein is CASSLLTANTEAFF.

This CDR3 is CASSDTRVGGRSGLGGYTF. The CDR3 DNA reads TGTGCCAGCAGCGACACCCGAGTGGGGGGACGCTCTGGCCTTGGTGGCTACACCTTC. This chain connects TRBV9 to TRBJ1-2; D might be TRBD1 (5 bases). Per germline, CDR1 SGDLS and CDR2 YYNGEE. The germline V and J ends were trimmed by 3 bases and 7 bases, with 31 bases remaining between them. The CDR3 runs 19 residues.

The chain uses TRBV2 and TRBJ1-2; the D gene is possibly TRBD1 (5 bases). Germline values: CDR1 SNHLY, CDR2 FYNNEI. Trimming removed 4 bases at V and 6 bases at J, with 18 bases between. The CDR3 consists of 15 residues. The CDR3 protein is CASSVGRGTLDGYTF. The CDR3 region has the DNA TGTGCCAGCAGTGTAGGTCGCGGGACCCTCGATGGCTACACCTTC.

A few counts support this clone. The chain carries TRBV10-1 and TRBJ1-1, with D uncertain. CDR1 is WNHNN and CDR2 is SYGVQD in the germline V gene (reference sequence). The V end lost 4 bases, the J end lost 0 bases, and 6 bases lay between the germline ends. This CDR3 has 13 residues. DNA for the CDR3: TGCGCCAGCAGTGTCGGCCTGAACACTGAAGCTTTCTTT. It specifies CASSVGLNTEAFF.

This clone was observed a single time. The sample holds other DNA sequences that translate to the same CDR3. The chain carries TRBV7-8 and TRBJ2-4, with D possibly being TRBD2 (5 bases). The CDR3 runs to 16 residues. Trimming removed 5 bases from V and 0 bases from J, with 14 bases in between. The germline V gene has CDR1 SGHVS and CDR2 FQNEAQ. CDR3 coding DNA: TGTGCCAGCAGCCAGAGGACGGGATTAGCCAAAAACATTCAGTACTTC. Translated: CASSQRTGLAKNIQYF. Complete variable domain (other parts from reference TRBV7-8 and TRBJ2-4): GAGVSQSPRYKVAKRGQDVALRCDPISGHVSLFWYQQALGQGPEFLTYFQNEAQLDKSGLPSDRFFAERPEGSVSTLKIQRTQQEDSAVYLCASSQRTGLAKNIQYFGAGTRLSVL.

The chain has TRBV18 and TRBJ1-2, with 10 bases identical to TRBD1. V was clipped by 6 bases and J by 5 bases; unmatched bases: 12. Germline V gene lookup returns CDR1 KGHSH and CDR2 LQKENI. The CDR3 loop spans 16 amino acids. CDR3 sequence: CASSFSRPGQGYGYTF. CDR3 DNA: TGTGCCAGCTCGTTCTCTCGACCGGGACAGGGGTATGGCTACACCTTC.

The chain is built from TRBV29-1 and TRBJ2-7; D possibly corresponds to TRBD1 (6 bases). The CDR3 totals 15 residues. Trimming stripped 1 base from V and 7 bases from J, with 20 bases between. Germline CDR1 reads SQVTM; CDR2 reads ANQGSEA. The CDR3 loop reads CSVEGSATGPPEQYF. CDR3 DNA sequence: TGCAGCGTTGAAGGGTCGGCGACAGGCCCCCCGGAGCAGTACTTC.

This CDR3 is CASSLWTVYNEQFF. For the CDR3, the DNA is TGCGCCAGCAGCTTATGGACAGTATACAATGAGCAGTTCTTC. V is TRBV5-1 and J is TRBJ2-1, with a tentative D call TRBD1 (6 bases). Per the germline V gene, CDR1 is SGHRS and CDR2 is YFSETQ. Between the trimmed V and J ends, which lost 2 bases and 4 bases, there was a span of 10 bases. This CDR3 has 14 amino acids.

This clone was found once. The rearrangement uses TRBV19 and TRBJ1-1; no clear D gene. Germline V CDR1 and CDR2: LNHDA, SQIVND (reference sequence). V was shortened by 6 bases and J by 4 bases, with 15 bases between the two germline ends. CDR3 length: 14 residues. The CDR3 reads CASSLHTVGTEAFF. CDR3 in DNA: TGTGCCAGTAGCCTACATACCGTAGGCACTGAAGCTTTCTTT. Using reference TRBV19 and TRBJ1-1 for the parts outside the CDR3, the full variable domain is DGGITQSPKYLFRKEGQNVTLSCEQNLNHDAMYWYRQDPGQGLRLIYYSQIVNDFQKGDIAEGYSVSREKKESFPLTVTSAQKNPTAFYLCASSLHTVGTEAFFGQGTRLTVV.

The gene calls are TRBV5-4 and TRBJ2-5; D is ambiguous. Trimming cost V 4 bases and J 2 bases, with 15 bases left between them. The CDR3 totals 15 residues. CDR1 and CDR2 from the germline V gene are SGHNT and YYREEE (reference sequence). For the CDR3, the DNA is TGTGCCAGCAGCACCCCTCTTAGGGTACAAGAGACCCAGTACTTC. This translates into CASSTPLRVQETQYF.

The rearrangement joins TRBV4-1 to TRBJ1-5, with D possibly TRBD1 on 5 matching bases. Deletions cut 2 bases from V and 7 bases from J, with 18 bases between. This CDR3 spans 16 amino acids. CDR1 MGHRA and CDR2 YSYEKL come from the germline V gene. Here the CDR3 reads CASSQTGTPVYQPQHF. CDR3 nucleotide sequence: TGCGCCAGCAGCCAAACCGGGACCCCTGTTTACCAGCCCCAGCATTTT.

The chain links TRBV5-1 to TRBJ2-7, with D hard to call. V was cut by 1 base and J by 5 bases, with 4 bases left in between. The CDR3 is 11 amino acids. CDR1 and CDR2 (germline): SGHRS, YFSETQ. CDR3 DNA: TGCGCCAGCAGCTTGAGTGACGAGCAGTACTTC. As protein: CASSLSDEQYF.

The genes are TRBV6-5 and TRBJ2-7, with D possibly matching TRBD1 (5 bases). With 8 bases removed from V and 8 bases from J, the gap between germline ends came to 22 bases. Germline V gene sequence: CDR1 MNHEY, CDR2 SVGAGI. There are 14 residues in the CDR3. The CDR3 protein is CASQRGDTGGKQYF. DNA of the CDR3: TGTGCCAGCCAAAGGGGCGACACTGGTGGAAAGCAGTACTTC.

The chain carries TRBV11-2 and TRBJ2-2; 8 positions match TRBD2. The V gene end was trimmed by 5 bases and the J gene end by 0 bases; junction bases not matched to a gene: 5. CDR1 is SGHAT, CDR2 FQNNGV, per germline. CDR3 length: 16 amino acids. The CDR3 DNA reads TGTGCCAGCAGCCCGACGGGGGGGACGAACACCGGGGAGCTGTTTTTT. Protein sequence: CASSPTGGTNTGELFF.

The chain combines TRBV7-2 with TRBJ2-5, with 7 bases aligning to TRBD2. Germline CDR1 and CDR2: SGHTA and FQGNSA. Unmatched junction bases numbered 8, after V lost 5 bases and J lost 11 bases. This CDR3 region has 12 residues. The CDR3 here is CASSESTREQYF. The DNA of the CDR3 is TGTGCCAGCAGCGAATCTACGCGGGAGCAGTACTTC.

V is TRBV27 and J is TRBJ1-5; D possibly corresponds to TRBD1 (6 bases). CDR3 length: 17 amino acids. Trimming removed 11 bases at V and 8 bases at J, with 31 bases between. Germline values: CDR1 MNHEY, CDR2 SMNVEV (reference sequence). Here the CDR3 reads CARRGAREGGSGEPQHF. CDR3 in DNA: TGTGCCCGAAGGGGGGCCAGGGAAGGAGGATCAGGGGAGCCCCAGCATTTT.

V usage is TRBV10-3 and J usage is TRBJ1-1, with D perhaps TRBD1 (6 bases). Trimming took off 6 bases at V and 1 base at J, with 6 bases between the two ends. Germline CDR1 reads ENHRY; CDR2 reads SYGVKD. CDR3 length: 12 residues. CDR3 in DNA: TGTGCCATCAGACAGGGGAACACTGAAGCTTTCTTT. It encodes CAIRQGNTEAFF.

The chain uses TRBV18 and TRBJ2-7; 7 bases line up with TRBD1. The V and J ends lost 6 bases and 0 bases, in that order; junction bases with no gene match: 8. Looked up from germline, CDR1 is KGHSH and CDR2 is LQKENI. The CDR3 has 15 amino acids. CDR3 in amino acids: CASSVDRITSYEQYF. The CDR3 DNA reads TGTGCCAGCTCGGTGGACAGGATTACCTCCTACGAGCAGTACTTC.

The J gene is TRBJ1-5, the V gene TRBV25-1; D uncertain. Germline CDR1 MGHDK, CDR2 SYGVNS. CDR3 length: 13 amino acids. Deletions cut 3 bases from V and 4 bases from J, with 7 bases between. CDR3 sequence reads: CASSEVGNQPQHF. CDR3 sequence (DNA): TGTGCCAGCAGTGAGGTCGGTAATCAGCCCCAGCATTTT.

The CDR3 reads CASSTGGRGDTQYF. The CDR3 region has the DNA TGTGCCAGCAGCACAGGGGGCAGGGGAGATACGCAGTATTTT. The chain has TRBV6-6 and TRBJ2-3; 9 bases match TRBD1. V lost 6 bases and J lost 5; bases outside the gene matches: 6. CDR3 length equals 14 residues. CDR1 MNHNY and CDR2 SVGAGI come from the germline V gene (reference sequence).

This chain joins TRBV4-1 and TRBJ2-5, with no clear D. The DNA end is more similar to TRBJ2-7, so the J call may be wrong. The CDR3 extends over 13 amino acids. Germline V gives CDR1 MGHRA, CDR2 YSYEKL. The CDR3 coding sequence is TGCGCCAGCTCTCTCAACGCCAACTACGAGCAGTACTTC. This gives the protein CASSLNANYEQYF.

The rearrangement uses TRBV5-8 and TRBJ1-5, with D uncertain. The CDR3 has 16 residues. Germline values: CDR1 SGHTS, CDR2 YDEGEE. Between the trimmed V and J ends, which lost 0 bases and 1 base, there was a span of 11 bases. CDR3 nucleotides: TGTGCCAGCAGCTTGGAGGGCAGCGGGAGCAATCAGCCCCAGCATTTT. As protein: CASSLEGSGSNQPQHF.

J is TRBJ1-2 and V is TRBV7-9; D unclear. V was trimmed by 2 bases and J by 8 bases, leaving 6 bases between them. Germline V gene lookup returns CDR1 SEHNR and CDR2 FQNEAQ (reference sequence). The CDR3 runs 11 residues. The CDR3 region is CASSLSGGYTF. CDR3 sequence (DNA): TGTGCCAGCAGCTTATCGGGGGGCTACACCTTC. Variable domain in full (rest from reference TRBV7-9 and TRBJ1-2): DTGVSQNPRHKITKRGQNVTFRCDPISEHNRLYWYRQTLGQGPEFLTYFQNEAQLEKSRLLSDRFSAERPKGSFSTLEIQRTEQGDSAMYLCASSLSGGYTFGSGTRLTVV.

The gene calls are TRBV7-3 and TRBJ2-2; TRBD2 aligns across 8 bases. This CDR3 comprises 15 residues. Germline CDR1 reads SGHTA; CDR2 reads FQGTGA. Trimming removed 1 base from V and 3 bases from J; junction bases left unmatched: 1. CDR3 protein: CASSLIAGHTGELFF. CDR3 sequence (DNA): TGTGCCAGCAGCTTAATAGCGGGGCACACCGGGGAGCTGTTTTTT. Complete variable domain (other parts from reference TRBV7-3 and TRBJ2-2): GAGVSQTPSNKVTEKGKYVELRCDPISGHTALYWYRQSLGQGPEFLIYFQGTGAADDSGLPNDRFFAVRPEGSVSTLKIQRTERGDSAVYLCASSLIAGHTGELFFGEGSRLTVL.

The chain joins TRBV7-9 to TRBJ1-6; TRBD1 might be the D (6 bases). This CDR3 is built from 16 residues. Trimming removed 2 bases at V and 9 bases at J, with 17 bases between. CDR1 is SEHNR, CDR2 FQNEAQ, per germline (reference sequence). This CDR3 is CASSLMAGGPLSPLHF. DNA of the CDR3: TGTGCCAGCAGCTTAATGGCCGGGGGCCCCCTTTCACCCCTCCACTTT.

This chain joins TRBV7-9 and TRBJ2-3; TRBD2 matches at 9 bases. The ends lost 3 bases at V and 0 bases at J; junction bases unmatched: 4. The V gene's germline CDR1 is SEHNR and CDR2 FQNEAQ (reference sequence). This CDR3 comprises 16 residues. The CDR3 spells CASSFLLAGSTDTQYF. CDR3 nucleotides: TGTGCCAGCAGCTTCCTTCTAGCGGGGAGCACAGATACGCAGTATTTT.

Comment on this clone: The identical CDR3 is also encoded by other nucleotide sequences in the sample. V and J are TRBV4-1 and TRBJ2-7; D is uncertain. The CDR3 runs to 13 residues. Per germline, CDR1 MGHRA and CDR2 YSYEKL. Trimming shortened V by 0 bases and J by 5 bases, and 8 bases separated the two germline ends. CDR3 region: CASSQDWGNEQYF. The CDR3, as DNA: TGCGCCAGCAGCCAAGACTGGGGTAACGAGCAGTACTTC.

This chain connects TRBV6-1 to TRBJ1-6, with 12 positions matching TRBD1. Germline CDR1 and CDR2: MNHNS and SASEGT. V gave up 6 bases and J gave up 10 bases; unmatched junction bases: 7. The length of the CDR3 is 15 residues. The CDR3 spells CASSLGTGGQSPLHF. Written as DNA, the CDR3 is TGTGCCAGCAGCCTCGGGACAGGGGGCCAATCACCCCTCCACTTT.

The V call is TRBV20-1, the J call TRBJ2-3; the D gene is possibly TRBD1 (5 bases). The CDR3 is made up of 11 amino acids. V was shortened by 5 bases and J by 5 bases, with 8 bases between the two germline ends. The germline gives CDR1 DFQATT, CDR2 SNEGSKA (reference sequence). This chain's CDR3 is CSASGLDTQYF. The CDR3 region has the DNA TGCAGTGCTTCAGGGCTAGATACGCAGTATTTT.